The clone carrying this T cell receptor (beta chain) was detected many times. The antigen is unknown. This sample's time point: pre-sensitization, week 0. The treatment here: therapeutic diphenylcyclopropenone sensitization with weekly scalp DPC. Trimming removed 2 bases from V and 3 bases from J, with 7 bases in between. This CDR3 is 13 amino acids long. Germline CDR1 is MNHEY and CDR2 is SMNVEV (reference sequence). The sample belongs to a study of human T cells and chemical hapten exposure. General study results and limits: TCRs exceeding 1 in 1000 frequency stayed unchanged with DPC sensitization.

For the library, individual cDNA molecules each received unique molecular identifiers. TCRdb re-called the RACE reads through MiXCR, storing one row per CDR3 protein. Among 300,000 to 450,000 distinct CDR3 sequences, roughly 5% were seen once, and the ten largest hold just over 2.5%. The sequence was obtained from a woman in her fifties or sixties with alopecia areata. Some clones in this sample may be carry-over from other donors' samples. This chain uses TRBV27 with TRBJ1-2; a possible D gene is TRBD1 (6 bases). Sequenced here: whole blood, sampled in connection with sensitization to the hapten diphenylcyclopropenone (DPC). This chain's CDR3 is CASSLTGHYGYTF. In DNA form, the CDR3 reads TGTGCCAGCAGTTTAACAGGGCACTATGGCTACACCTTC.